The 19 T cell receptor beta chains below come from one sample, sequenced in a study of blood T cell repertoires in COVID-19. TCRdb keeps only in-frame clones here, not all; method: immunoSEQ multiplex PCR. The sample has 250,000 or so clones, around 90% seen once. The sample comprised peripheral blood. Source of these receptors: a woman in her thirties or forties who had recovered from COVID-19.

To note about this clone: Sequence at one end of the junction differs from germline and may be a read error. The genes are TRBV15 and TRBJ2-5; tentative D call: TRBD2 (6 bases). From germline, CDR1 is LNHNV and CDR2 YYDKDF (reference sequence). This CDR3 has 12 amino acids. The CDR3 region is CHQTGSHETQYF. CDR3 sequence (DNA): TGCCACCAAACCGGGAGTCACGAGACCCAGTACTTC.

The CDR3 nucleotides are TGCAGCGCCTGGGGGGGGGCGTTAAACAATGAGCAGTTCTTC. It specifies CSAWGGALNNEQFF. The V gene is TRBV29-1, the J gene TRBJ2-1, with TRBD2 as a possible D gene (7 bases). Trimming removed 7 bases from V and 5 bases from J, with 18 bases in between. This CDR3 contains 14 residues. CDR1 is SQVTM and CDR2 is ANQGSEA in the germline V gene.

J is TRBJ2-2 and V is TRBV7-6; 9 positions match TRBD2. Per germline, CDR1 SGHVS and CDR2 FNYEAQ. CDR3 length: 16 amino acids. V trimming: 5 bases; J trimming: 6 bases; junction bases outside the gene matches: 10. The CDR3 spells CASSRASGMGAGELFF. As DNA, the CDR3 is TGTGCCAGCAGCCGTGCTAGCGGGATGGGTGCCGGGGAGCTGTTTTTT.

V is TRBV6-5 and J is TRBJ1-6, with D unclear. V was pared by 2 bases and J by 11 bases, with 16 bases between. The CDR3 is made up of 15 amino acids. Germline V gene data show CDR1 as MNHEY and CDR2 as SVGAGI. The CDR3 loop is CASSYTATRGTPLHF. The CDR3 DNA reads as TGTGCCAGCAGTTACACAGCAACGCGGGGTACACCCCTCCACTTT.

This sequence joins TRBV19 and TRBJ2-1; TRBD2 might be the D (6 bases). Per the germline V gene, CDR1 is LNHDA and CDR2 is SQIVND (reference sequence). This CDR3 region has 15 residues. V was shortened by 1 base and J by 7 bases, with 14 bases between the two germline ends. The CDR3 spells CASSIGRGGTNEQFF. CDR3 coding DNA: TGTGCCAGTAGTATAGGACGCGGCGGGACTAATGAGCAGTTCTTC. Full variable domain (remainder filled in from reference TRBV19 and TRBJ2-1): DGGITQSPKYLFRKEGQNVTLSCEQNLNHDAMYWYRQDPGQGLRLIYYSQIVNDFQKGDIAEGYSVSREKKESFPLTVTSAQKNPTAFYLCASSIGRGGTNEQFFGPGTRLTVL.

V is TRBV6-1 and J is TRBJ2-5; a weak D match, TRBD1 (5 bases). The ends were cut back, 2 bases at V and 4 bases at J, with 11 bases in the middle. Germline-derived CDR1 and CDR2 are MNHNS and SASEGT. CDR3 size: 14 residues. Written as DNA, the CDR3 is TGTGCCAGCAGTGAAACCTGGGGCGGAGAGACCCAGTACTTC. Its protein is CASSETWGGETQYF.

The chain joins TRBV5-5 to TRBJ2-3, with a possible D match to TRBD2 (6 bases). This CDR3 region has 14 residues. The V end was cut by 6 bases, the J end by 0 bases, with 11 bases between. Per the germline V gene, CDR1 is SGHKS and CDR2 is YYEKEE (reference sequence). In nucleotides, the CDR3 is TGTGCCAGCACCTGGGGGGTCAGCACAGATACGCAGTATTTT. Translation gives CASTWGVSTDTQYF.

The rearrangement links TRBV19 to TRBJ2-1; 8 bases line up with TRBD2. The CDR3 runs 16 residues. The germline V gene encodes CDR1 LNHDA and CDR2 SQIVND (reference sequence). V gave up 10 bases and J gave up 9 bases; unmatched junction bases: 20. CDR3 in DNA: TGTGCCACCACAGAGAGGAGCGGGAGATTTTCTCCTGAGCAGTTCTTC. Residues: CATTERSGRFSPEQFF.

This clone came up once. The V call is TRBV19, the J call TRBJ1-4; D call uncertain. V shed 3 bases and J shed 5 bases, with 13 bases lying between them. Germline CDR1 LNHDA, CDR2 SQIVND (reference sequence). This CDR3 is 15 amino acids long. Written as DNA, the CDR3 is TGTGCCAGTAGTATGGGCAGGTGGGCAAATGAAAAACTGTTTTTT. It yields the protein CASSMGRWANEKLFF.

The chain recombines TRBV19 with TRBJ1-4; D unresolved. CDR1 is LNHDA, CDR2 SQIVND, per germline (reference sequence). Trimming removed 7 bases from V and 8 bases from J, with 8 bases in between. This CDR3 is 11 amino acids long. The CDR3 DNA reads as TGTGCCAGTATCACCGGGGAAAAACTGTTTTTT. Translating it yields CASITGEKLFF.

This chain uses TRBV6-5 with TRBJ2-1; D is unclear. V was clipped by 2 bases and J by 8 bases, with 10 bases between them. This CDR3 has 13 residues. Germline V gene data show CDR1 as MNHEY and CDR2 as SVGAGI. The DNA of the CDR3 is TGTGCCAGCAGTTACCGGAACCGGGATGAGCAGTTCTTC. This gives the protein CASSYRNRDEQFF.

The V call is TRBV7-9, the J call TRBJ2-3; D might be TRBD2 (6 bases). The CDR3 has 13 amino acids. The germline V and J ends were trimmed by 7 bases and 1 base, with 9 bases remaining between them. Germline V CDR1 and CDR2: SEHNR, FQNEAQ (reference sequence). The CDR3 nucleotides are TGTGCCAGCACCCGCGGGGGCACAGATACGCAGTATTTT. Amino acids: CASTRGGTDTQYF.

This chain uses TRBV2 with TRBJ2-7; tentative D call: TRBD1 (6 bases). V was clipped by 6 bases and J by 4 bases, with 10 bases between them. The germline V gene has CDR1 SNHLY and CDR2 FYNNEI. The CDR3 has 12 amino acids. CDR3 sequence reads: CASRPGTYEQYF. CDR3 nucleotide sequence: TGTGCCAGCAGACCCGGGACATACGAGCAGTACTTC.

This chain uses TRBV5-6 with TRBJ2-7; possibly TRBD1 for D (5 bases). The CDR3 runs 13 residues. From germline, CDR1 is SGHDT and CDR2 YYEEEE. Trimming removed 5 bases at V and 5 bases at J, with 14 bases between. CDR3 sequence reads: CASSPDVGDEQYF. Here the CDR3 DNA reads TGTGCCAGCAGTCCGGACGTAGGGGACGAGCAGTACTTC.

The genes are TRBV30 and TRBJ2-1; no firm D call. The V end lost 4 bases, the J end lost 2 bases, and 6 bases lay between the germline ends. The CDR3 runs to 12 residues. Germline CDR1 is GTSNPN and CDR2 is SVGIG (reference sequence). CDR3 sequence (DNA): TGTGCCTGGACCCCCACCTACAATGAGCAGTTCTTC. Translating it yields CAWTPTYNEQFF.

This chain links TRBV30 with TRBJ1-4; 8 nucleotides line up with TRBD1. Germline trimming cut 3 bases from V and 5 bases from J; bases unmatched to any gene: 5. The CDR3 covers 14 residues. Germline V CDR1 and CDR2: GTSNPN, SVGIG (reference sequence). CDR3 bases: TGTGCCTGGAGGCGACAGGGGATGAATGAAAAACTGTTTTTT. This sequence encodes CAWRRQGMNEKLFF. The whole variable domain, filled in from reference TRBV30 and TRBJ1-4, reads SQTIHQWPATLVQPVGSPLSLECTVEGTSNPNLYWYRQAAGRGLQLLFYSVGIGQISSEVPQNLSASRPQDRQFILSSKKLLLSDSGFYLCAWRRQGMNEKLFFGSGTQLSVL.

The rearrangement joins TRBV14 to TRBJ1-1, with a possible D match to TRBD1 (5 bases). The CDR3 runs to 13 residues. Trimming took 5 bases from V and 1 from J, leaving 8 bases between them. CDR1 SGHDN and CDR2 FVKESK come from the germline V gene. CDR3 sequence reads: CASSRTGNTEAFF. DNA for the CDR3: TGTGCCAGCAGCAGAACAGGGAACACTGAAGCTTTCTTT.

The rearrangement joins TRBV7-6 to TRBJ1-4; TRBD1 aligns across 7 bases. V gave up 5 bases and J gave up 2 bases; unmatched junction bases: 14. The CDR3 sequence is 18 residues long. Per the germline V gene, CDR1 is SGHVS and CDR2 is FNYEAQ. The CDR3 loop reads CASSQMRTGLRTNEKLFF. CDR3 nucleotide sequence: TGTGCCAGCAGCCAAATGAGGACAGGCCTGCGGACTAATGAAAAACTGTTTTTT.

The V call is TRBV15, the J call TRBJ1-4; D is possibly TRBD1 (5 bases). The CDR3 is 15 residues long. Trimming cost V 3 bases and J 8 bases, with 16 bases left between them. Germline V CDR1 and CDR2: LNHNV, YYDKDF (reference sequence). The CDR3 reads CATSRGHKGGEKLFF. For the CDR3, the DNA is TGTGCCACCAGCAGGGGGCACAAAGGTGGGGAAAAACTGTTTTTT.